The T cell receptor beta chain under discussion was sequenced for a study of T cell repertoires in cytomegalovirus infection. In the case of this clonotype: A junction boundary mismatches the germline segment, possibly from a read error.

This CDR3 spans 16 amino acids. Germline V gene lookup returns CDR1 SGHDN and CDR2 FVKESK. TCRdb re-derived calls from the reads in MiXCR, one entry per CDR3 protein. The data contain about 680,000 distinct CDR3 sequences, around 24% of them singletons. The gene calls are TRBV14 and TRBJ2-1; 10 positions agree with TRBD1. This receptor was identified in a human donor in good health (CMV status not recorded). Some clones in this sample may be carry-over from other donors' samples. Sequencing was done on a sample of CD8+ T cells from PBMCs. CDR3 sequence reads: CASSHPGQGLYNEQLF. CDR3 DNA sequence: TGTGCCAGCAGCCACCCGGGACAGGGGCTTTACAATGAGCAGCTCTTC.